A single sample is the source of the 8 T cell receptor beta chains below, sequenced in a study of T cells after yellow fever vaccination. TCRdb re-called the 5' RACE reads with MiXCR, one entry per CDR3 protein. The table has over a thousand distinct CDR3 sequences, approximately 54% seen once. Sequences were derived from PBMCs, either bulk or a sorted T-cell subset (CD4+, CD8+, memory, or dextramer-sorted; not recorded which), sampled on the day of the yellow fever booster vaccination. The receptor set was obtained from a young man who received the YFV17D yellow fever vaccine.

This clonotype was detected only once. V gene TRBV6-4 combines with J gene TRBJ2-7, with D tentatively TRBD2 (6 bases). Germline CDR1 and CDR2: MRHNA and SNTAGT. The length of the CDR3 is 15 residues. V lost 6 bases and J 4 bases, leaving 19 bases between the germline ends. This CDR3 reads CASRGNSGPTYEQYV. For the CDR3, the DNA is TGTGCCAGCAGGGGAAATAGCGGACCGACATACGAGCAGTACGTC.

The chain is built from TRBV10-3 and TRBJ2-5; 9 bases are shared with TRBD2. CDR3 length equals 16 residues. The J segment lost 0 bases and the V segment lost 4 bases, leaving 6 bases of the junction unmatched. CDR1 and CDR2 from the germline V gene are ENHRY and SYGVKD. CDR3 residues: CAISGGIAGDQETQYF. CDR3 DNA sequence: TGTGCCATCAGTGGGGGTATAGCGGGGGACCAAGAGACCCAGTACTTC.

This clonotype was recorded once. The chain links TRBV6-2 or TRBV6-3 to TRBJ2-5; D unresolved. Trimming pared 3 bases from V and 5 bases from J, leaving 10 bases between. CDR1 MNHEY and CDR2 SVGEGT come from the germline V gene. There are 13 residues in the CDR3. In DNA form, the CDR3 reads TGTGCCAGCAGTTATCGTCCCTTCGAGACCCAGTACTTC. As protein: CASSYRPFETQYF.

The rearrangement joins TRBV5-1 to TRBJ2-1; D gene unclear. Trimming stripped 0 bases from V and 5 bases from J, with 3 bases between. Germline V gene sequence: CDR1 SGHRS, CDR2 YFSETQ. The CDR3 runs 12 residues. Here the CDR3 DNA reads TGCGCCAGCAGCTTGGGAAACAATGAGCAGTTCTTC. Translation gives CASSLGNNEQFF.

The rearrangement uses TRBV25-1 and TRBJ2-3, with TRBD1 as a possible D gene (6 bases). Looked up from germline, CDR1 is MGHDK and CDR2 is SYGVNS. CDR3 size: 14 residues. Trimming removed 7 bases from V and 1 base from J, with 12 bases in between. The CDR3 coding sequence is TGTGCCAGCACATCAGGGGCTGGCACAGATACGCAGTATTTT. It encodes CASTSGAGTDTQYF.

V and J are TRBV20-1 and TRBJ1-1; no clear D gene. This CDR3 is built from 14 residues. CDR1 and CDR2 from the germline V gene are DFQATT and SNEGSKA (reference sequence). V lost 0 bases and J 0 bases, leaving 8 bases between the germline ends. The CDR3 spells CSARDEQMNTEAFF. The CDR3 nucleotides are TGCAGTGCTAGAGATGAACAGATGAACACTGAAGCTTTCTTT.

In its sample, this clonotype is medium-sized. The junction and the germline gene differ at one end; a read error may be behind it. The CDR3 loop is CASSYRLSRIF. CDR3 nucleotide sequence: TGTGCCAGCAGTTATAGGCTTAGCAGGATCTTC. The chain links TRBV6-6 to TRBJ2-1; D is ambiguous. Germline V lookup: CDR1 MNHNY, CDR2 SVGAGI (reference sequence). The CDR3 has 11 amino acids.

By sample share, this clonotype is large. The V call is TRBV6-5, the J call TRBJ1-4; D call uncertain. This CDR3 comprises 14 residues. CDR1 and CDR2 (germline): MNHEY, SVGAGI. V lost 7 bases and J lost 0, with 9 bases in between. The chain's CDR3 is CASKSSATNEKLFF. CDR3 coding DNA: TGTGCCAGCAAGAGTTCCGCAACTAATGAAAAACTGTTTTTT.